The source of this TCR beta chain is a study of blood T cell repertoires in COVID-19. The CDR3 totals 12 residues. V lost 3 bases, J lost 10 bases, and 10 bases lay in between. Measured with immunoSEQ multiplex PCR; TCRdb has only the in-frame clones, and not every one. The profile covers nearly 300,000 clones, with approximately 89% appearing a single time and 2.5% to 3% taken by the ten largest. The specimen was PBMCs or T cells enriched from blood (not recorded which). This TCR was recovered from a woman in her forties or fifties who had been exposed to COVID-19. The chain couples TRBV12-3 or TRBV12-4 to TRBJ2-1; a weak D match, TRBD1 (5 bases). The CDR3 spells CASSFRDKEQFF. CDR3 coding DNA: TGTGCCAGCAGTTTCAGGGATAAGGAGCAGTTCTTC.